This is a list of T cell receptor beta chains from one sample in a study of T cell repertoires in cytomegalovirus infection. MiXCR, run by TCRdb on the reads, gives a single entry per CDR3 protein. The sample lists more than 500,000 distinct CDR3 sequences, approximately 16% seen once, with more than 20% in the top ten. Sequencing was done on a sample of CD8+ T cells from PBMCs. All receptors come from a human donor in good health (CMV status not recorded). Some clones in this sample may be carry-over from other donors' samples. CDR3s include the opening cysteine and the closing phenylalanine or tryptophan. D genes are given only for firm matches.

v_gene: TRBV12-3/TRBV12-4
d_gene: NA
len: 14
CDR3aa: CASSLGARNTEAFF

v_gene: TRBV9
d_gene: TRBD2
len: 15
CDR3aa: CASSAEGLATGELFF

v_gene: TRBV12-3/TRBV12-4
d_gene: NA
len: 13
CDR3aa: CASTPSLAYEQYF

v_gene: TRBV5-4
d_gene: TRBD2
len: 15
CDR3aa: CASSLTSGASYEQYF

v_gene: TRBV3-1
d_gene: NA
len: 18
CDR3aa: CASSRGIRVWGGEETQYF

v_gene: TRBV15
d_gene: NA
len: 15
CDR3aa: CATSVERGRLYEQYF

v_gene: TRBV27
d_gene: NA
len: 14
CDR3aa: CASSHSSGANVLTF

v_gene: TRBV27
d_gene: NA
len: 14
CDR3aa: CASSFRGRLDEQYF

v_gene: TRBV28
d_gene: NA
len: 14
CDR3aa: CASSFGGPHNEQFF

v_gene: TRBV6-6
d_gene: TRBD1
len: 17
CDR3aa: CASIQGSGGGNDEKLFF

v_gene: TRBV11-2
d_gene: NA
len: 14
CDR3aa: CASSLQGVSYEQYF